This T cell receptor (beta chain) comes out of a study of shared T cell receptors in the human thymus (dated by TCRdb to 2020 to 2022). Study-level background: The study examined how self-reactive, shared T-cell receptor alpha chains are generated in the human thymus.

In regard to this clone: The specificity of this receptor is unknown. No per-base quality is available; no much larger clone lies one base away.

The library was produced with the immunoSEQ multiplex PCR assay. TCRdb limited this immuneACCESS table to in-frame rearrangements with V and J called. A share of clones is missing; checked studies link under half to unresolved V genes, and the rest is unexplained. For this sample there are hundreds of thousands of clones; more than 75% appear just once. The top ten hold around 0.012% of the sample. From the cysteine through the phenylalanine, the CDR3 covers 13 amino acids. The retained sequence is limited to the CDR3, 39 bases, with the frame set at the first base. Based on the germline V gene (reference sequence), the CDR1 and CDR2 sequences are LNHDA and SQIVND. V and J are trimmed by 4 bases and 7 bases, and the gene matches miss 3 bases of the junction. This sample was also put to use in a study of human thymus T cells. The second source states: Donors were immunologically healthy infants undergoing open corrective cardiac surgery for congenital heart defects in Finland. The thymus tissue came from surgical resects taken out during corrective cardiac surgery. Biased V and J gene segment usage appeared to be present in both thymic and peripheral blood repertoires. According to the related research, thymic TCR repertoires were highly overlapping among unrelated individuals. The study used under 10 infant thymus samples plus four related peripheral blood samples to characterize TCR alpha and beta repertoires. Donor ages ranging from about 6 to 250 days were recorded, and more than 5 male and a couple of female infants were included in the cohort. Thymocytes were freed from the tissue by mechanical means and kept at -70 degrees C as pellets of roughly 9-34 million cells. A QIAsymphony instrument was used to extract genomic DNA from frozen cell pellets. TCRB and TCRAD loci were amplified from a standardized quantity of quality-controlled genomic DNA using the immunoSEQ multiplex PCR assay. The V(D)J region was spanned by amplicons of a length sufficient to cover the CDR3 and to identify V and J genes. The commercial immunoSEQ service was used to sequence amplicons on an Illumina platform. Primer bias and sequencing errors were corrected as previously described, and TCRAD and TCRB definitions were based on the IMGT database. immunoSEQ Analyzer 3.0 and VDJTools were used for repertoire analysis, which covered basic statistics, V/J segment usage, diversity estimates, rarefaction and pairwise overlap. Chao1, ChaoE, Efron-Thisted, Shannon and inverse Simpson indices were used to estimate diversity, which was also estimated on datasets down-sampled to the smallest sample. Repertoire overlap was determined by strict matching of CDR3 nucleotide sequence, V gene and J gene, and Jaccard-based multidimensional scaling clustering was applied. On average, thymus samples yielded 800,000 or so unique TCRB clonotypes, whereas blood samples yielded some 85,000.

The TCR comes from a boy in the first two years of life with a congenital heart defect. Donor details come from another sample of the same person, matched by shared clones. The material sequenced was thymocytes. The receptor chain draws on TRBV19 and TRBJ2-4, with 8 bases in between that match TRBD2. The CDR3 protein sequence reads: CASSTRGGNIQYF. The DNA is TGTGCCAGTAGTACCCGGGGGGGGAACATTCAGTACTTC.